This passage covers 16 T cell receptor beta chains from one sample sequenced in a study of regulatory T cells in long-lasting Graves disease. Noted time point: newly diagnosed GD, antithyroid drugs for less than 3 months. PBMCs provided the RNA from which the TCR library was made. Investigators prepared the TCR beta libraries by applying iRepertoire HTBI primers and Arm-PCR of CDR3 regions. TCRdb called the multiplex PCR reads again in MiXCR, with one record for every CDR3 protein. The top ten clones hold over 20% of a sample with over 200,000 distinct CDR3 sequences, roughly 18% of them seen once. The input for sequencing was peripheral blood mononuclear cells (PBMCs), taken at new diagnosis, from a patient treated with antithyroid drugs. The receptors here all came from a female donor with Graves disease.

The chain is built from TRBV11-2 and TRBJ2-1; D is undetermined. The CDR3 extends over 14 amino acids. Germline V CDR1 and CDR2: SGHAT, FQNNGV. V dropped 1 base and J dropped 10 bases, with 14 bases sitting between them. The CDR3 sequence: CASSLGPLGSEQFF. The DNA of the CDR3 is TGTGCCAGCAGCTTAGGGCCGCTAGGCTCAGAGCAGTTCTTC.

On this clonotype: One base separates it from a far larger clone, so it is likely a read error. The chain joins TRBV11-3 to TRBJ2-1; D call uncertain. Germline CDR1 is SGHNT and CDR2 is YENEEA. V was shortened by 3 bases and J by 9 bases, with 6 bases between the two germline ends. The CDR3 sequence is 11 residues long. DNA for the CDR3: TGTGCCAGCAGCTTGGGAAGTGAGCAGTTCTTC. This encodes CASSLGSEQFF.

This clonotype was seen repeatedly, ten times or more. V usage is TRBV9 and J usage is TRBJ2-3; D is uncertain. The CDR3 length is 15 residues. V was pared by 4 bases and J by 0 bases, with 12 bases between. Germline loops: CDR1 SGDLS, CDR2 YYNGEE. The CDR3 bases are TGTGCCAGCAGCCTTTCAGGTACTAGCACAGATACGCAGTATTTT. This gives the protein CASSLSGTSTDTQYF. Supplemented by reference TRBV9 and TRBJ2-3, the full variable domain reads DSGVTQTPKHLITATGQRVTLRCSPRSGDLSVYWYQQSLDQGLQFLIQYYNGEERAKGNILERFSAQQFPDLHSELNLSSLELGDSALYFCASSLSGTSTDTQYFGPGTRLTVL.

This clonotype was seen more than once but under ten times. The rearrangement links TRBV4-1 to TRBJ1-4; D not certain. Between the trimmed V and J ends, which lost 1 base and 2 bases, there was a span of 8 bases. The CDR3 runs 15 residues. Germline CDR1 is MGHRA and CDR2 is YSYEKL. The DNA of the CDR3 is TGCGCCAGCAGCCAAGTTGGGATGACTAATGAAAAACTGTTTTTT. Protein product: CASSQVGMTNEKLFF.

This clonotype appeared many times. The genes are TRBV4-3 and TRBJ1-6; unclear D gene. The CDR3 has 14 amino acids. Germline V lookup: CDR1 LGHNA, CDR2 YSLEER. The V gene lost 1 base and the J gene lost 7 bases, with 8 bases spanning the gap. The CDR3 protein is CASSQVHGNSPLHF. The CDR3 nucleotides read TGCGCCAGCAGCCAAGTGCATGGGAATTCACCCCTCCACTTT.

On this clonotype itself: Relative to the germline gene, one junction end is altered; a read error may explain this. The CDR3 coding sequence is TGTGCCAGCAGCTTGAGCGGGAGGGCCCCCTACAATCAGCAGTTCTTC. Protein: CASSLSGRAPYNQQFF. V is TRBV11-1 and J is TRBJ2-1, with 10 bases matching TRBD2. From germline, CDR1 is SGHAT and CDR2 FQDESV (reference sequence). The CDR3 length is 16 residues.

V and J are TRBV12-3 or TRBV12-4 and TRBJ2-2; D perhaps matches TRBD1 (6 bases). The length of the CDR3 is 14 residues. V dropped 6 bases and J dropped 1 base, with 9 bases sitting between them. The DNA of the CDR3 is TGTGCCAGCAGCAAGGACAGGAACACCGGGGAGCTGTTTTTT. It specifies CASSKDRNTGELFF.

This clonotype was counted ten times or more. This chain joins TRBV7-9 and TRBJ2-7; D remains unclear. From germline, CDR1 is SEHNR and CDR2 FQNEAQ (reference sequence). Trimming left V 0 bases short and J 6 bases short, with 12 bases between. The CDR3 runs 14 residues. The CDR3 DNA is TGTGCCAGCAGCTTAGCGTTCAACAGCCGCGAGCAGTACTTC. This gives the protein CASSLAFNSREQYF. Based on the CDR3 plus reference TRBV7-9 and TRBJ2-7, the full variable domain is DTGVSQNPRHKITKRGQNVTFRCDPISEHNRLYWYRQTLGQGPEFLTYFQNEAQLEKSRLLSDRFSAERPKGSFSTLEIQRTEQGDSAMYLCASSLAFNSREQYFGPGTRLTVT.

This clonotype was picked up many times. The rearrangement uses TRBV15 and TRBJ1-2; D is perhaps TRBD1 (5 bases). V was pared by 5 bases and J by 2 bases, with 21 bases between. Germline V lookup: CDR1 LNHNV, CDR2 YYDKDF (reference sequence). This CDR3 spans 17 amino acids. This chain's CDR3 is CATSSVGPARDNYGYTF. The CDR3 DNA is TGTGCCACCAGCTCGGTCGGGCCCGCCAGGGACAACTATGGCTACACCTTC.

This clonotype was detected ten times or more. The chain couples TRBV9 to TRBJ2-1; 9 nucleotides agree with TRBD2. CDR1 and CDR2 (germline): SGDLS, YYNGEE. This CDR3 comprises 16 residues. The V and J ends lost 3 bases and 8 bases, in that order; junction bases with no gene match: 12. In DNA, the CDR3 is TGTGCCAGCAGCGCCGGAGGGCTAGCGGGATATGATGAGCAGTTCTTC. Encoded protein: CASSAGGLAGYDEQFF.

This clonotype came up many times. The CDR3 DNA sequence: TGTGCCAGCAGTAGAGCGGGAGGGGACAATGAGCAGTTCTTC. Protein product: CASSRAGGDNEQFF. This rearrangement joins TRBV12-3 or TRBV12-4 to TRBJ2-1, with TRBD2 matching over 10 bases. J was trimmed by 5 bases and V by 5 bases; bases with no gene match: 3. The CDR3 contains 14 residues.

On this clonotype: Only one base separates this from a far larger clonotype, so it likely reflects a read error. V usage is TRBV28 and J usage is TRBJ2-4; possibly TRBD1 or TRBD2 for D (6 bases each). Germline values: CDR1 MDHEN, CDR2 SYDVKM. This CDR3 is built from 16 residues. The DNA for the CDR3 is TGTGCCAGCAGTTTTTCGAAGTTTACAGGGCGGGATACGCTGTATTTT. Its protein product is CASSFSKFTGRDTLYF.

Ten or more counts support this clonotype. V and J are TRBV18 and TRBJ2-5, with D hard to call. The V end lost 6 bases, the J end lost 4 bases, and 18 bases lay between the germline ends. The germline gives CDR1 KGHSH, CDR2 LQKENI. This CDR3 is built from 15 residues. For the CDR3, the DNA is TGTGCCAGCTCCCGACAAAACGGGTTCGGAGAGACCCAGTACTTC. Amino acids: CASSRQNGFGETQYF.

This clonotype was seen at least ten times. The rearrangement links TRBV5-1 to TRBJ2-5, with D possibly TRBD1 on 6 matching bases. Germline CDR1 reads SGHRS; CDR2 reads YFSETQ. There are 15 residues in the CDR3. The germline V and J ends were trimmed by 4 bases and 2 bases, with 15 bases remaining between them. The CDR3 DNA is TGCGCCAGCAGCCCTTTAACAGGGAAACAAGAGACCCAGTACTTC. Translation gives CASSPLTGKQETQYF.

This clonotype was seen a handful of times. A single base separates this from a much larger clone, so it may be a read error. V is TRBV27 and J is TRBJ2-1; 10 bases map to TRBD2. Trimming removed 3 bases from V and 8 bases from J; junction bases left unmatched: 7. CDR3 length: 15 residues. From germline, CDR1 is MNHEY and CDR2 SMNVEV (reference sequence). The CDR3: CASSFEGLAIDEQFF. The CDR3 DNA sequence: TGTGCCAGCAGTTTTGAGGGACTAGCGATTGATGAGCAGTTCTTC.

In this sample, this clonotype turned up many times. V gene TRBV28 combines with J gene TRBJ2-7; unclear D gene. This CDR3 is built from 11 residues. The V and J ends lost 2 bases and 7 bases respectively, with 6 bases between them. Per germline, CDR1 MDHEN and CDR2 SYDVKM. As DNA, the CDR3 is TGTGCCAGCAGTTTACTAGGTGAGCAGTACTTC. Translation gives CASSLLGEQYF.